The subject of this entry is one T cell receptor (beta chain). This clone was detected only once. Its specific antigen is unknown. Base qualities are not at hand, and no much larger clone is one base apart. The cohort consisted of approximately 670 healthy bone marrow donors. At the time of sampling, all cohort members were nominally healthy, though unrecorded immune exposures were likely present. CMV serostatus was positive for 250 to 300 and negative for 352 of the 666 cohort members, and was not recorded for this donor. Each donor provided a peripheral blood sample, and peripheral blood mononuclear cells were used for TCR beta sequencing. The Qiagen DNeasy Blood Extraction Kit was used to extract genomic DNA from the blood cell samples. The data stem from a study of cytomegalovirus exposure and HLA in healthy donors (dated by TCRdb to about 2017). Some background on the complete study: In an earlier analysis of several hundred of the donors, 276 Gb of sequence data and roughly 100 million unique TCR beta sequences from about 190 million T cells were reported. Around 330 gigabases of sequencing data and around 80 million unique TCR sequences made up an early release that covered 500 to 650 HLA-typed donors. Among the approximately 400 genotyped donors, around 79% belonged to the genetic ancestry cluster associated with self-reported Caucasian donors. The study aimed to test whether cataloging public T cell receptors could reveal signatures of past pathogen exposure. The study profiled the T cell repertoires of hundreds of subjects by immunosequencing and related them to cytomegalovirus serostatus. Along with the roughly 610-subject first cohort, a separate validation cohort of over a hundred different subjects was used. High-throughput TCR immunosequencing, statistical association of individual TCRs with disease status, and machine learning were combined to predict cytomegalovirus infection status. To study patterns of TCR occurrence, a later analysis re-analyzed previously published TCR beta repertoires from 666 donors and added high-resolution HLA genotyping. In the later analysis, no new phenotypic data were used to find candidate immune exposures; instead, reliance was placed on TCR beta sequences and their occurrence across donors. In an earlier analysis of over 550 of the donors, high-throughput TCR beta sequencing was used to judge whether each TCR beta V gene segment behaved as functional or pseudogenic. Donor age, sex, ethnicity and CMV serostatus were collected together with the repertoire data. Genome-wide SNP genotypes for about 65% of the 666 donors were used in a later genetic analysis, which treated that subset as a discovery cohort. Every repertoire in the discovery cohort had been generated on one and the same sequencing platform. HLA typing included class I and class II loci at four-digit resolution. Typing coverage varied by locus: roughly 629-640 donors for A, B, C, DRB1 and DQB1; roughly 510 for DQA1; around 570 for DPA1; under 490 for DPB1. Five DR-DQ haplotypes were handled as single units for association and clustering because linkage in the cohort was strong. On average, roughly 240,000 unique TCR beta nucleotide sequences were sequenced per donor among 398 genotyped donors of the cohort, with 15% to 20% of those sequences being non-productive. Overall study results and their limits: According to the authors, the approach could potentially be generalized to other disease states and immunological phenotypes. Roughly 17 rarely observed V segments, including chromosome 9 orphons, were excluded from the earlier analysis of just under 600 of the donors because counts were too low. In a later analysis, HLA-associated TCR beta chains were found to be more clonally expanded and to have lower generation probabilities than equally common non-associated chains. In both the original and validation cohorts, the classifier was reported to diagnose cytomegalovirus status with high specificity and sensitivity. In a later analysis, some 18,000 TCR beta sequences were associated with specific HLA alleles at a false discovery rate of 0.05. CMV serostatus was the only immune exposure information available for the cohort. According to a later analysis, most CMV-associated TCR beta chains appeared to be HLA-restricted, and the HLA associations seemed to be driven largely by CMV exposure. In a later genetic analysis, fewer N-insertions in productive TCRs were reported among donors in an Asian-associated ancestry cluster than the approximately 670-donor mean. Correlated functional status among segregating V segments might be attributable to linkage disequilibrium, but an unknown experimental factor could not be ruled out. A cluster of highly shared sequence variants was judged likely to represent a technical artifact of the sequencing pipeline. Most TCR sequences were seen in very few donors, while some public TCRs were found in many individuals. A further reported finding was that TCR beta sequences accurately predicted the HLA-A and HLA-B alleles for most subjects in the first cohort. Three of the identified cytomegalovirus-associated TCR beta chains were confirmed in vitro to be specific for cytomegalovirus antigens. A later analysis found that TCR association rates varied across HLA loci, with DRB1 alleles showing the most associated TCRs and HLA-C alleles the fewest. The study listed 150 to 200 TCR beta chains as associated with cytomegalovirus. Assigning TCR associations to individual alleles was difficult when HLA alleles, especially DR and DQ, strongly co-occurred. Some IMGT-functional V segments, including TRBV6-2 and TRBV6-3, could not be distinguished by the 87-base-pair reads and were therefore excluded. An association between a missense DCLRE1C variant and V-gene and J-gene trimming of TCR beta chains was found in a later genetic analysis and replicated in an independent cohort. The cohort was sequenced for TCR beta chains only, and without alpha or paired-chain data the features that could be detected were limited. Because HLA typing was unavailable for some donors at each locus, only the typed subset was used in association tests. In an earlier analysis of 450 to 750 of the donors, most TCR beta V segments appeared in productive rearrangements about 90% or about 30% of the time, broadly matching IMGT annotations. According to a later analysis, parvovirus B19, influenza, CMV and Epstein-Barr virus appeared linked to several top co-occurrence clusters. Roughly uniform sequencing depth across donors was assumed in presence/absence analyses, although this assumption may not hold.

The junction shows trimming of 5 bases on V and 4 bases on J, plus 6 bases between the germline ends. Looking up the germline V gene yields CDR1 SGHTA and CDR2 FQGNSA. The CDR3 goes from the cysteine to the phenylalanine over 13 residues. The entry retains the CDR3 DNA only, 39 bases that are in frame from base 1. The method behind the library was the immunoSEQ multiplex PCR assay. For the multiplex PCR, a mixture combining 60 forward primers for TCR Vbeta segments and 13 reverse primers for TCR Jbeta segments was used. The CDR3 region of rearranged TCR beta genes was amplified from genomic DNA by a multiplex PCR assay. The amplified TCR beta libraries were sequenced on the Illumina HiSeq System as 87-base-pair reads. On the authors' methods: In a later analysis, some 80 million unique TCR beta chains were counted across the 650 to 700 repertoires, and roughly 10 million of these chains were shared by at least two donors. To remove PCR and sequencing errors, raw reads were error-corrected and collapsed into unique sequences using a nearest-neighbor algorithm that merged closely related sequences. V, D and J gene segments were assigned by aligning CDR3 sequences to IMGT reference sequences. For a sequence to be retained, a match of at least six nucleotides to both a V gene segment and a J gene segment was required. A rearrangement counted as productive if the CDR3 had no stop codons and remained in frame with V and J, and every other rearrangement counted as non-productive. Following IMGT convention, CDR3 was defined as the stretch from the second conserved V-encoded cysteine to the conserved J-encoded phenylalanine. Sequences without an unambiguous match to a single V gene segment were excluded from the earlier analysis of 450 to 650 of the donors. In an earlier analysis of 587 of the donors, V segments were called functional above 56.7% productive rearrangements and were called segregating when the between-donor standard deviation exceeded 5%. A statistical classification framework was built for diagnosing cytomegalovirus status from the catalog of TCR beta chain sequences. V and J gene assignment, in a later analysis, came from comparing TCR nucleotide sequences with IMGT/GENE-DB human TR gene sequences. In a later analysis, CDR3 sequences and most-parsimonious VDJ recombination scenarios were assigned using the TCRdist pipeline. In a later analysis, every TCR beta chain was defined by the combination of its CDR3 amino acid sequence and its V-gene family, and reads without a unique V-gene family were dropped. To address suspected cross-contamination and a sequencing artifact, a later analysis removed around 600 highly shared, low-generation-probability nucleotide sequences. For each public chain, a later analysis derived a clonal expansion index from normalized ranks of inferred template counts within each repertoire. Generation probabilities in a later analysis came from a VDJ recombination model fitted to out-of-frame rearrangements, and those results were checked against IGoR. Hypergeometric tests were used in a later analysis to score TCR-TCR, TCR-HLA and TCR-CMV co-occurrence, with a repertoire-size bias correction applied to the TCR pairs. False discovery rates were estimated in a later analysis by permuting HLA or CMV assignments 20 times. In a later analysis, co-occurring TCRs were grouped with DBSCAN, and TCRdist sequence similarity was added when clustering was performed within HLA-allele-positive subsets. Repertoires with fewer than 30,000 or more than 120,000 public chains were left out of co-occurrence clustering, as were five repertoires with anomalous nucleotide sharing. TCRdb mirrors the immuneACCESS table, restricted to in-frame sequences. Some clones are absent from its copies; in checked studies, under half trace to an unresolved V gene, and the reason for the others is unknown. V and J calls and clone size are copied from that table; D and trimming were computed from the DNA. This sample is represented by about 94,000 clones; 81% of them were singletons. Jointly, the top ten make up approximately 10% of the sample.

This receptor was obtained from a human donor in good health. The chain is assembled from TRBV7-2 and TRBJ2-6; the D gene assignment is ambiguous. Material: PBMCs. The sequenced DNA: TGTGCCAGCAGCGCACGGGGGGCCAACGTCCTGACTTTC. This encodes CASSARGANVLTF.